These T cell receptor beta chains were read from a single sample in a study of blood T cell repertoires in COVID-19. Produced via immunoSEQ multiplex PCR; TCRdb's table is partial and in-frame only. The table records 300,000 to 400,000 clones, 87% of them present only once. The sample comprised peripheral blood. The receptors were gathered from a woman aged 45-59 years with COVID-19, enrolled during active disease. Both conserved end residues are trimmed from each CDR3. A D gene is named only where the DNA matches it firmly.

V,D,J,CDR3
TRBV10-3,NA,TRBJ2-7,AMAPPERPYEQY
TRBV27,NA,TRBJ2-3,ASSLVGIPTDTQY
TRBV3-1/TRBV3-2,NA,TRBJ2-7,ASSQSTHEQY
TRBV11-2,NA,TRBJ2-3,ASSDTPDTQY
TRBV28,NA,TRBJ1-2,ASSLIGRYGYT
TRBV3-1/TRBV3-2,TRBD2,TRBJ2-1,ASSQDGGATSGSREQF
TRBV5-1,TRBD2,TRBJ2-3,ASSERSGSLDTQY
TRBV11-2,NA,TRBJ2-2,ASSSGRTGELF
TRBV7-9,NA,TRBJ2-2,ASSLAERYTGELF
TRBV5-1,TRBD2,TRBJ2-2,ASSLASGLAGAATGELF
TRBV5-4,TRBD1,TRBJ2-4,ASSLGQGKNIQY
TRBV27,NA,TRBJ2-7,ASKFKREEYEQY
TRBV3-1/TRBV3-2,TRBD1,TRBJ2-7,ASSQRTGSYEQY
TRBV7-9,TRBD1,TRBJ2-3,ASSLYRGALTDTQY